A selection of T cell receptor beta chains follows, all from one sample in a study of T-cell memory formation after mild COVID-19. TCRdb itself ran the 5' RACE reads through MiXCR, one entry per CDR3 protein. The sample has around 340,000 distinct CDR3 sequences, roughly 13% seen once. The material sequenced was PBMCs or a T cell subset sorted from them (not recorded which). Source of these receptors: a man aged 18-30 years who had mild COVID-19 (a few samples of this study predate the infection). Cell type and time point are not known. The CDR3 runs from the conserved cysteine through the conserved F or W. The order of the fields is J gene, D gene, V gene, clone size, CDR3 DNA, CDR3 protein. The D gene is left open where the match is weak. Clone sizes are given selectively: once, few, many, or a class where the clone is expanded.

TRBJ1-6 - TRBV29-1 - TGCAGCGTGCAATTTGGGGGTGCTCTAGGTTCACCCCTCCACTTT CSVQFGGALGSPLHF
TRBJ1-2 - TRBV25-1 - TGTGCCAGCAGTGAATCCGCCACCTTC CASSESATF
TRBJ2-7 - TRBV14 - TGTGCCAGCAGCCAAGATGTGGGGGCGAGGGGTTACGAGCAGTACTTC CASSQDVGARGYEQYF
TRBJ2-7 TRBD1 TRBV5-1 many TGCGCCAGCAGCGCCGGACAGGCCGCCTACGAGCAGTACTTC CASSAGQAAYEQYF
TRBJ2-7 - TRBV4-1 few TGCGCCAGCAGCCAAGTTCCGGCCTCTACCTACGAGCAGTACTTC CASSQVPASTYEQYF
TRBJ1-2 - TRBV6-2/TRBV6-3 few TGTGCCAGCAGCCACGGGTCGGGCTATGGCTACACCTTC CASSHGSGYGYTF
TRBJ1-2 - TRBV4-3 few TGCGCCAGCAGCCAAGATCGGGATTGGAGCAGCAACTATGGCTACACCTTC CASSQDRDWSSNYGYTF
TRBJ2-3 TRBD2 TRBV7-9 few TGTGCCAGCAGCCAAACCGGGAGGGGGAGCACAGATACGCAGTATTTT CASSQTGRGSTDTQYF
TRBJ2-1 TRBD2 TRBV6-6 - TGTGCCAGCAGTTACGCGGGACTAGCGGGGGTTGAGCAGTTCTTC CASSYAGLAGVEQFF
TRBJ1-1 - TRBV5-1 few TGCGCCAGCAGCTTGACAGGGCGGGTGACTGAAGCTTTCTTT CASSLTGRVTEAFF
TRBJ1-5 - TRBV20-1 few TGCAGTGTTTCTCGGGCGGCGGTATCCGATCAGCCCCAGCATTTT CSVSRAAVSDQPQHF
TRBJ1-1 - TRBV7-9 - TGTGCCAGCAGCCTGAGTCTAGGGGGGAACACTGAAGCTTTCTTT CASSLSLGGNTEAFF
TRBJ2-2 - TRBV6-5 - TGTGCCAGCAGTTACAAGAACACCGGGGAGCTGTTTTTT CASSYKNTGELFF
TRBJ1-4 TRBD1 TRBV20-1 - TGCAGTGCTCGTGACAGGGCAACTAATGAAAAACTGTTTTTT CSARDRATNEKLFF
TRBJ2-3 - TRBV6-2/TRBV6-3 few TGTGCCAGCAGTTTAGGACTACACACAGATACGCAGTATTTT CASSLGLHTDTQYF
TRBJ1-1 - TRBV6-6 - TGTGCCAGCAGTTACATGACAGCCACTGAAGCTTTCTTT CASSYMTATEAFF
TRBJ1-1 - TRBV4-1 few TGCGCCAGCACTCCCAGGACAGTCATGAACACTGAAGCTTTCTTT CASTPRTVMNTEAFF
TRBJ2-1 TRBD1 TRBV5-6 - TGTGCCAGCAGCTTTTGGACAGGGGGTCTGCCTTACAATGAGCAGTTCTTC CASSFWTGGLPYNEQFF
TRBJ2-5 - TRBV7-9 few TGTGCCAGCAGCTTAGGGGCAGAGACCCAGTACTTC CASSLGAETQYF
TRBJ2-5 TRBD1 TRBV7-9 few TGTGCCAGCAGCGGATCGGGACAGCGGGAGACCCAGTACTTC CASSGSGQRETQYF
TRBJ2-1 - TRBV7-2 few TGTGCCAGTGGGACATTCAATGAGCAGTTCTTC CASGTFNEQFF
TRBJ2-6 - TRBV28 - TGTGCCAGCAGCTTAACCCTAGGGGCCACTGGGGCCAACGTCCTGACTTTC CASSLTLGATGANVLTF
TRBJ1-4 TRBD1 TRBV7-9 - TGTGCCAGCAGGGGAATCGGGACAGGGGATGAAAAACTGTTTTTT CASRGIGTGDEKLFF
TRBJ1-2 - TRBV2 - TGTGCCAGCAGTGAAGCGCGGGATTGGGGGGGCTCCGCCTTC CASSEARDWGGSAF
TRBJ2-1 TRBD2 TRBV12-3/TRBV12-4 few TGTGCCAGCCGGGTGCGGGGGGGCCTTGAGCAGTTCTTC CASRVRGGLEQFF
TRBJ1-2 TRBD1 TRBV7-2 - TGTGCCAGCAGCAAGGACAGGGGGACCTATGGCTACACCTTC CASSKDRGTYGYTF
TRBJ2-2 - TRBV24-1 few TGTGCCACCAGTGCCTCTAAGGACAGTGCGAGGTCCGGGGAGCTGTTTTTT CATSASKDSARSGELFF
TRBJ2-1 - TRBV5-1 many TGCGCCAGCAGCTTGGAGGCGGCAGGGCCTTACAATGAGCAGTTCTTC CASSLEAAGPYNEQFF
TRBJ1-2 - TRBV4-2 - TGTGCCAGCAGCCAAGCGACCATGGCAGACTATGGCTACACCTTC CASSQATMADYGYTF
TRBJ2-1 - TRBV12-5 few TGTGCTAGTGGTTTAAGTTTGTGGGTTAGCTCTGATGGTGAGCAGTTCTTC CASGLSLWVSSDGEQFF
TRBJ2-2 TRBD2 TRBV20-1 many TGCAGTGCCCGTAGCGGGGGGGCTTCGGGCGGGGAGCTGTTTTTT CSARSGGASGGELFF
TRBJ2-1 - TRBV20-1 few TGCAGTGCTAGAGCACATGAGCAGTTCTTC CSARAHEQFF
TRBJ2-1 - TRBV24-1 few TGTGCCACCAGTGACACAGGGTATGAGCAGTTCTTC CATSDTGYEQFF
TRBJ2-1 - TRBV20-1 few TGCAGTGCTAGAGAGCGGGGGCTTTCCTACAATGAGCAGTTCTTC CSARERGLSYNEQFF
TRBJ2-3 TRBD2 TRBV5-1 - TGCGCCAGCAGCTTGCGAGCGGGGGCAGATACGCAGTATTTT CASSLRAGADTQYF
TRBJ1-1 - TRBV19 few TGTGCCAGTAGTATAAGCGTGGAGGCCACTGAAGCTTTCTTT CASSISVEATEAFF
TRBJ2-7 - TRBV25-1 once TGTGCCAGCAGTGACTCCGGAAGGTTTGAGGATATCGGCTACGAGCAGTACTTC CASSDSGRFEDIGYEQYF
TRBJ1-1 - TRBV7-2 few TGTGCCAGCAGCTTAGGGGGGGCAGGGAGAGCTTTCTTT CASSLGGAGRAFF
TRBJ1-4 - TRBV5-8 - TGTGCCAGCAGCCGCTGGGGGCGGTTGGATGAAAAACTGTTTTTT CASSRWGRLDEKLFF
TRBJ2-1 TRBD2 TRBV12-3/TRBV12-4 few TGTGCCAGCAGCACTGGGGGGGAGCGTGAGCAGTTCTTC CASSTGGEREQFF
TRBJ1-2 - TRBV5-1 few TGCGCCAGCAGCTTGGGATGGGGGCTCGATGGCTACACCTTC CASSLGWGLDGYTF